This TCR beta chain emerged from a study of T-cell reconstitution after alpha-beta-depleted transplantation in children. Study-level points and caveats: T-cell numbers and diversity one year post-transplant derived largely from freshly generated T cells. For some patients, TCRbeta diversity was high at day 60 because of recipient T cells and thymic progenitors that survived. Alpha-beta T cells about two months after transplant reportedly derived from several hundred expanded graft clones.

It was with unique molecular identifiers that the TCRbeta library was prepared. TCRdb called the PCR reads again in MiXCR, with one record for every CDR3 protein. This sample has about 830,000 distinct CDR3 sequences, with approximately 15% found just once. Germline lookup yields CDR1 KGHSH and CDR2 LQKENI. The ends lost 6 bases at V and 11 bases at J; junction bases unmatched: 15. The CDR3 runs to 14 residues. For this clonotype: Its antigen remains unknown.

This rearrangement joins TRBV18 to TRBJ2-7; TRBD2 matches at 8 bases. The sequence was obtained from a male patient younger than 18 who had a stem cell transplant for acute lymphoblastic leukemia, so the T cells may come from the graft donor. The material sequenced was PBMCs, mostly from graft donor cells, taken 360 days after TCRalphabeta/CD19-depleted stem cell transplant. This CDR3 reads CASSRGLAERLEYF. CDR3 nucleotide sequence: TGTGCCAGCTCCCGTGGACTAGCTGAGCGATTGGAGTACTTC.